This T cell receptor beta chain was documented in a study of blood T cells in healthy people across ages. Study results and caveats: Compared with aged donors, long-lived donors showed fewer expanded clones, suggesting selection.

Each sample provided at least 5 micrograms of extracted total RNA. A second PCR, run for roughly 7 to 12 cycles, used a sample-barcoded 5' primer plus a J-beta primer mix. A template-switch adaptor that had 12 random nucleotides put a tag on each cDNA molecule. TCRdb processed the 5' RACE reads anew with MiXCR; each CDR3 protein has one entry. Here the sample spans some 550,000 distinct CDR3 sequences, around half being singletons. Germline V gene data show CDR1 as DFQATT and CDR2 as SNEGSKA (reference sequence). The CDR3 contains 13 residues. As to this clonotype: What it binds is unknown.

The sequencing sample was made of blood. The chain uses TRBV20-1 and TRBJ2-7; D is unresolved. The J call is uncertain, as TRBJ2-5 better fits the DNA end. The receptor comes from a man older than 75 in good health. This chain's CDR3 is CSARNPRIETQYF. CDR3 coding DNA: TGCAGTGCGCGGAACCCCCGGATCGAGACCCAGTACTTC.